These 12 T cell receptor beta chains came from one sample sequenced in a study of blood T cell repertoires in COVID-19. Profiled with immunoSEQ multiplex PCR; TCRdb holds only in-frame clones, not every one. Seen here are fewer than 450,000 clones, approximately 87% observed once, and the top ten hold over 6%. The sample was peripheral blood. These receptors were taken from a woman between 50 and 59 years old with COVID-19, enrolled during active disease.

The table lists this clone with a count of one. This chain joins TRBV11-3 and TRBJ1-1, with TRBD1 matching over 7 bases. Germline CDR1 reads SGHNT; CDR2 reads YENEEA. The CDR3 consists of 15 residues. Losses at the gene ends were 6 bases for V and 0 bases for J; bases not matched to a gene: 7. CDR3 in amino acids: CASRPRQGMNTEAFF. The CDR3, as DNA: TGTGCCAGCAGACCGCGACAGGGAATGAACACTGAAGCTTTCTTT.

The rearrangement links TRBV5-1 to TRBJ2-1; TRBD2 matches at 8 bases. Germline CDR1 SGHRS, CDR2 YFSETQ. Trimming removed 2 bases from V and 2 bases from J; junction bases left unmatched: 6. The CDR3 is 16 amino acids. CDR3 bases: TGCGCCAGCAGCTTCTCGCTAGCGGGCACCTACAATGAGCAGTTCTTC. It is translated as CASSFSLAGTYNEQFF.

The chain has TRBV6-5 and TRBJ2-7; 8 nucleotides agree with TRBD2. The CDR3 has 14 amino acids. V gave up 5 bases and J gave up 3 bases; unmatched junction bases: 6. CDR1 and CDR2 from the germline V gene are MNHEY and SVGAGI. CDR3: CASSLGLAGYEQYF. CDR3 nucleotide sequence: TGTGCCAGCAGTCTAGGACTAGCTGGCTACGAGCAGTACTTC.

V is TRBV30 and J is TRBJ2-2; no clear D. The germline V gene has CDR1 GTSNPN and CDR2 SVGIG (reference sequence). The CDR3 spans 12 residues. With 4 bases removed from V and 1 base from J, the gap between germline ends came to 4 bases. CDR3 sequence (DNA): TGTGCCTGGAACGGGAACACCGGGGAGCTGTTTTTT. Amino acid sequence: CAWNGNTGELFF.

V usage is TRBV4-1 and J usage is TRBJ1-4; a possible D gene is TRBD1 (6 bases). V dropped 3 bases and J dropped 0 bases, with 20 bases sitting between them. In germline, CDR1 is MGHRA, CDR2 YSYEKL. This CDR3 has 19 amino acids. The CDR3 reads CASSQLKDRHGATNEKLFF. In nucleotides, the CDR3 is TGCGCCAGCAGCCAGCTAAAAGACAGGCACGGAGCAACTAATGAAAAACTGTTTTTT.

V usage is TRBV18 and J usage is TRBJ2-5; the match to TRBD2 covers 8 bases. This CDR3 has 15 residues. V gave up 0 bases and J gave up 1 base; unmatched junction bases: 1. Per germline, CDR1 KGHSH and CDR2 LQKENI. CDR3 sequence reads: CASSPPGGGQETQYF. The CDR3 nucleotides are TGTGCCAGCTCACCACCCGGGGGGGGCCAAGAGACCCAGTACTTC.

The chain recombines TRBV7-6 with TRBJ2-1; 14 bases agree with TRBD2. The CDR3 totals 17 residues. Germline loops: CDR1 SGHVS, CDR2 FNYEAQ. V shed 5 bases and J 9 bases; nucleotides not matched to a gene: 12. This chain's CDR3 is CASSPGGLAGVTGEQFF. CDR3 nucleotide sequence: TGTGCCAGCAGCCCCGGGGGACTAGCGGGAGTTACCGGTGAGCAGTTCTTC.

The V call is TRBV18, the J call TRBJ1-1; tentative D call: TRBD1 (6 bases). CDR1 and CDR2 (germline): KGHSH, LQKENI. CDR3 length: 14 amino acids. Trimming took 7 bases from V and 3 from J, leaving 15 bases between them. CDR3 sequence: CASFGQIGDTEAFF. DNA for the CDR3: TGTGCCAGCTTCGGACAGATAGGGGACACTGAAGCTTTCTTT.

This clone is a singleton in its sample. This chain joins TRBV19 and TRBJ1-3; D possibly corresponds to TRBD1 (6 bases). Germline values: CDR1 LNHDA, CDR2 SQIVND (reference sequence). Trimming pared 2 bases from V and 3 bases from J, leaving 17 bases between. The CDR3 totals 17 residues. CDR3 DNA: TGTGCCAGTAGTATAAATTGGGGGGGCGCGGATGGAAACACCATATATTTT. This encodes CASSINWGGADGNTIYF.

The chain combines TRBV9 with TRBJ1-1, with TRBD1 matching over 7 bases. CDR3 length: 18 amino acids. V lost 0 bases to trimming and J lost 4 bases; unmatched junction nucleotides: 15. The germline V gene encodes CDR1 SGDLS and CDR2 YYNGEE. CDR3 DNA: TGTGCCAGCAGCGTAGGGGGTGGGAGACAGGGACTGAGCACTGAAGCTTTCTTT. Translated: CASSVGGGRQGLSTEAFF.

The chain recombines TRBV5-6 with TRBJ1-5; tentatively, D is TRBD1 (5 bases). With 0 bases removed from V and 9 bases from J, the gap between germline ends came to 19 bases. This CDR3 comprises 16 residues. Germline V CDR1 and CDR2: SGHDT, YYEEEE. The CDR3: CASSLAPYSQGAPQHF. CDR3 sequence (DNA): TGTGCCAGCAGCTTGGCCCCTTACAGTCAAGGGGCGCCCCAGCATTTT.

V gene TRBV7-6 combines with J gene TRBJ2-3; maybe TRBD2 (5 bases). The CDR3 extends over 15 amino acids. CDR1 and CDR2 (germline): SGHVS, FNYEAQ. Trimming stripped 1 base from V and 4 bases from J, with 12 bases between. Here the CDR3 DNA reads TGTGCCAGCAGCTTAGAGGTTAGCGCGGCAGATACGCAGTATTTT. Protein: CASSLEVSAADTQYF.